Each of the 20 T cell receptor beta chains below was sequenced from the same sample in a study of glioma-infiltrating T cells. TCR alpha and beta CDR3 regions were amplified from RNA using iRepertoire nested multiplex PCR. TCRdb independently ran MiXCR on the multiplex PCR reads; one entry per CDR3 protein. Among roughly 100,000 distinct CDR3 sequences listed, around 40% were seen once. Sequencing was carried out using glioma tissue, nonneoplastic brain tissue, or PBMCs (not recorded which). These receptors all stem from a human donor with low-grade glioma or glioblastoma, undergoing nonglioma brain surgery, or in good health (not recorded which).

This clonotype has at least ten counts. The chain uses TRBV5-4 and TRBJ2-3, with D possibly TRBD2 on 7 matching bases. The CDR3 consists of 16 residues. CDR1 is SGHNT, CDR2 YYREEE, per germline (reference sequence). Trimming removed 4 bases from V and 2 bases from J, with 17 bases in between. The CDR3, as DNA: TGTGCCAGCAGCGTAGGGGGGGGGAGGACCACAGATACGCAGTATTTT. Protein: CASSVGGGRTTDTQYF.

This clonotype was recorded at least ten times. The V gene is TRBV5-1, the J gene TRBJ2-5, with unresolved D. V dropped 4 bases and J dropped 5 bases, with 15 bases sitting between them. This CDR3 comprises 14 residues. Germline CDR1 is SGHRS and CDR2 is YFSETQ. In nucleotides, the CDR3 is TGCGCCAGCAGCCCCACGGACGAAGGGGAGACCCAGTACTTC. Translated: CASSPTDEGETQYF.

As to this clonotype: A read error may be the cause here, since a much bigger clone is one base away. The CDR3 DNA reads TGCAGCGCTTGCCTCCGGACAGGGGGCTACGAGCAGTACTTC. Translated: CSACLRTGGYEQYF. The chain combines TRBV29-1 with TRBJ2-7; 10 positions agree with TRBD1. Germline V gives CDR1 SQVTM, CDR2 ANQGSEA. The CDR3 spans 14 residues. Losses at the gene ends were 7 bases for V and 3 bases for J; bases not matched to a gene: 9.

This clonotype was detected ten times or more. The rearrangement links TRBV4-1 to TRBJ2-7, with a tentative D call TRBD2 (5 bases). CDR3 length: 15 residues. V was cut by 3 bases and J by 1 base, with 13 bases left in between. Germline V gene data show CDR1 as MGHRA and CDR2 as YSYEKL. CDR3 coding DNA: TGCGCCAGCAGCCAGGAGGACCGGAGGTCCTACGAGCAGTACTTC. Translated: CASSQEDRRSYEQYF.

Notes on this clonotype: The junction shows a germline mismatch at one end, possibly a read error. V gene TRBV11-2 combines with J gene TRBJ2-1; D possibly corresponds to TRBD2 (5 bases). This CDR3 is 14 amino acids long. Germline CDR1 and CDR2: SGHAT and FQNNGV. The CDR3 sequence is CASGQTNGHNEQFF. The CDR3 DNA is TGCGCCAGCGGCCAGACTAACGGGCACAATGAGCAGTTCTTC. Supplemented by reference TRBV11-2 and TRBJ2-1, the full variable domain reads EAGVAQSPRYKIIEKRQSVAFWCNPISGHATLYWYQQILGQGPKLLIQFQNNGVVDDSQLPKDRFSAERLKGVDSTLKIQPAKLEDSAVYLCASGQTNGHNEQFFGPGTRLTVL.

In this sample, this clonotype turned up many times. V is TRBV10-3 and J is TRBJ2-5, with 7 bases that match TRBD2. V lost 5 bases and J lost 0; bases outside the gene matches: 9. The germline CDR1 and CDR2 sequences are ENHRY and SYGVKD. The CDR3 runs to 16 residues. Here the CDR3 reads CAISPLGGGHQETQYF. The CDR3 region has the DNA TGTGCCATCAGTCCTTTGGGCGGGGGTCACCAAGAGACCCAGTACTTC.

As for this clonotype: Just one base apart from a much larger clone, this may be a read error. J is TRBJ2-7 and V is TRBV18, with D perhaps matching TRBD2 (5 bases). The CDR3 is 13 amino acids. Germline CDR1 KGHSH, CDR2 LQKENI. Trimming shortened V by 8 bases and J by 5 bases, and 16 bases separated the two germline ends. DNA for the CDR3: TGTGCCAGCCCCAATTCTCGGGGAAACGAGCAGTACTTC. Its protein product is CASPNSRGNEQYF. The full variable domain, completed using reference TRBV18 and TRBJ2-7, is NAGVMQNPRHLVRRRGQEARLRCSPMKGHSHVYWYRQLPEEGLKFMVYLQKENIIDESGMPKERFSAEFPKEGPSILRIQQVVRGDSAAYFCASPNSRGNEQYFGPGTRLTVT.

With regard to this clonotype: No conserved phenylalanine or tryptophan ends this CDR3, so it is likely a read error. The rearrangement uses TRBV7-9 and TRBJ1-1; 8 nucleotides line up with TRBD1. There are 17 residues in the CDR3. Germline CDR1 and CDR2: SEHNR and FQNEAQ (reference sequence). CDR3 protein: CASSLPPQTGVNTGAFS. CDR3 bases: TGTGCCAGCAGCTTACCCCCCCAGACAGGGGTAAACACTGGAGCTTTCTCT.

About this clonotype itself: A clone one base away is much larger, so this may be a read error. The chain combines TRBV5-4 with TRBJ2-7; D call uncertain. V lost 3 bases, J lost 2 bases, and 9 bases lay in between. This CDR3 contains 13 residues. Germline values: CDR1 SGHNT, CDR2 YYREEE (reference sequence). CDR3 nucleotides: TGTGCCAGCAGCTGGAAGGGTCCCTACGAGCAGTACTTC. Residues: CASSWKGPYEQYF.

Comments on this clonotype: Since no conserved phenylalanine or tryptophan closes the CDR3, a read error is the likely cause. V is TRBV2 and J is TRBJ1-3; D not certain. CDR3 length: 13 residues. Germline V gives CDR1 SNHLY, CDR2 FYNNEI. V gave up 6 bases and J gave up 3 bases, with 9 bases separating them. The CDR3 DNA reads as TGTGCCAGCAGGGAACGAAGTGGAAACACCATATATTCT. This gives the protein CASRERSGNTIYS.

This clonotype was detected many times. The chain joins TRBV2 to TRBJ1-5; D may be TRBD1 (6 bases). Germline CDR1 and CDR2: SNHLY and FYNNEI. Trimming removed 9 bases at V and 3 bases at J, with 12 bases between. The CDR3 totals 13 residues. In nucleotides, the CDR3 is TGTGCCAGTTTCCGGGACATCAATCAGCCCCAGCATTTT. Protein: CASFRDINQPQHF.

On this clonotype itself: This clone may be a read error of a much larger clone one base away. The CDR3 protein is CASSSAASEQYF. The DNA of the CDR3 is TGTGCCAGCAGCTCCGCGGCTTCCGAGCAGTACTTC. The chain is built from TRBV12-3 or TRBV12-4 and TRBJ2-7, with D hard to call. V lost 6 bases and J lost 6, with 12 bases in between. The CDR3 length is 12 residues.

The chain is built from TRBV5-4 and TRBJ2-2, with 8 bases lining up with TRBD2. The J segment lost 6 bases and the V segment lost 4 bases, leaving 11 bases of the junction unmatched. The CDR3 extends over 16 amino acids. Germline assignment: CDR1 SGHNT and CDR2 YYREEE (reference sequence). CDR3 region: CASSLYGSGSSGELFF. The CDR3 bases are TGTGCCAGCAGCCTCTATGGAAGCGGGAGTTCCGGGGAGCTGTTTTTT.

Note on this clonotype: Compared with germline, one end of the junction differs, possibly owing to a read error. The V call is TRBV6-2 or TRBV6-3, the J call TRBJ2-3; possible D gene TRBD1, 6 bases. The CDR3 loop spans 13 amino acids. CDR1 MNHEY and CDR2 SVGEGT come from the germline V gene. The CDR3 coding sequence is TGTGCCAGCAACAGGGACCAACCGGATACACAGTATTTT. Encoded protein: CASNRDQPDTQYF.

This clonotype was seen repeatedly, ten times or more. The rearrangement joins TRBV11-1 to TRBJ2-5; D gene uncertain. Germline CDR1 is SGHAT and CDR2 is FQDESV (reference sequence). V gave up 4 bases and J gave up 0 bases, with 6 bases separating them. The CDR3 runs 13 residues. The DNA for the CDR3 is TGTGCCAGCAGCTCCCGAGACCAAGAGACCCAGTACTTC. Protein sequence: CASSSRDQETQYF.

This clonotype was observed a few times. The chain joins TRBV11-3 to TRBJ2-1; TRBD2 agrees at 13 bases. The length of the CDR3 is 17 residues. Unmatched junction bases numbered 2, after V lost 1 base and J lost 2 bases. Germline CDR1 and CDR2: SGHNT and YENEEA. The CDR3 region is CASSLVLAGGPYNEQFF. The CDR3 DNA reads TGTGCCAGCAGCTTAGTACTAGCGGGAGGGCCCTACAATGAGCAGTTCTTC.

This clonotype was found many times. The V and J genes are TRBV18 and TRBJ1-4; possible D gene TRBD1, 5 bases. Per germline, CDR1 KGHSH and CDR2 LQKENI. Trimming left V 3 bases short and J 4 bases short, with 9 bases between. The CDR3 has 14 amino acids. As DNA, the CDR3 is TGTGCCAGCTCACCCCGGGACGGTAATGAAAAACTGTTTTTT. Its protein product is CASSPRDGNEKLFF.

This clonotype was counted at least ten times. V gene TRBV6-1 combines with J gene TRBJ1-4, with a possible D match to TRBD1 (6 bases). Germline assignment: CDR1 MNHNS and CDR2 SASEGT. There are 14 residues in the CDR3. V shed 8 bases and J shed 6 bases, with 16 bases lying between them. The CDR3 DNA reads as TGTGCCAGCCGGGGGGGCAACGGAGATGAAAAACTGTTTTTT. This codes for CASRGGNGDEKLFF.

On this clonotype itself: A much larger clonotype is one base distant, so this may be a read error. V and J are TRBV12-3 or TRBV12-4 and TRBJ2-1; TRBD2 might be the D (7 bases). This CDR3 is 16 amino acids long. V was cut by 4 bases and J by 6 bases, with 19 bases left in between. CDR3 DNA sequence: TGTGCCAGCAGTTCAGCGCTTCGGGGGGCCCTCAATGAGCAGTTCTTC. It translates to CASSSALRGALNEQFF.

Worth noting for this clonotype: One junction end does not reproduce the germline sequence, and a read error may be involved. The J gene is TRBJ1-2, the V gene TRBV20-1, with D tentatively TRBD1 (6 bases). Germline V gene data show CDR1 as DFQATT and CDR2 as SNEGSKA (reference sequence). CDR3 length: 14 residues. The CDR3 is CSASVGQWARGYAF. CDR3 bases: TGCAGTGCTAGCGTAGGACAGTGGGCTCGAGGCTACGCCTTC.